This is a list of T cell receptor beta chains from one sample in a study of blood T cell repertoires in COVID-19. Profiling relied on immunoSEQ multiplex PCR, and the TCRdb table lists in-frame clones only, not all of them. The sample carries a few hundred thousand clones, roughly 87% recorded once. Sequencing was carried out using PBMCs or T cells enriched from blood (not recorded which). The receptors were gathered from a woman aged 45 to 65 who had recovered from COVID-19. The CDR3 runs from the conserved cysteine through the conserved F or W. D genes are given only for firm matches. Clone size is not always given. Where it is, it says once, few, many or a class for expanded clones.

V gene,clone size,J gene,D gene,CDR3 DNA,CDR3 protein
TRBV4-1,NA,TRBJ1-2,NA,TGCGCCAGCAGCCAATCCCAGACTCCTAACTATGGCTACACCTTC,CASSQSQTPNYGYTF
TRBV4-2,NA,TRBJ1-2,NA,TGTGCCAGCATCTCCGGGTTCTATGGCTACACCTTC,CASISGFYGYTF
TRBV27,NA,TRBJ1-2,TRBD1,TGTGCCAGCAGTTTCAGGGGGCCGTATGGCTACACCTTC,CASSFRGPYGYTF
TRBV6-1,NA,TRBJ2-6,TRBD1,TGTGCCAGCAGTGAAGCCCAGGGACAGCTTCTCTCTGGGGCCAACGTCCTGACTTTC,CASSEAQGQLLSGANVLTF
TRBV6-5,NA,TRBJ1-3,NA,TGTGCCAGCAGATCTACAGGCACTGGAAACACCATATATTTT,CASRSTGTGNTIYF
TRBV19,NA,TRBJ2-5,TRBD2,TGTGCCAGTAGTACAGCGGGAACCGGGGTAGAGACCCAGTACTTC,CASSTAGTGVETQYF
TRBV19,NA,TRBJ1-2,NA,TGTGCCAGTAGTATAGCGACGGACTTAAACTATGGCTACACCTTC,CASSIATDLNYGYTF
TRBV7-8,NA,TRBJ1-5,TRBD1,TGTGCCAGCAGCTTAGTAGCGGGACAGGGGAATCAGCCCCAGCATTTT,CASSLVAGQGNQPQHF
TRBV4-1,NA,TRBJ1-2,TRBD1,TGCGCCAGCAGCCAAGAAGCAATACAGGGGGCGTCTGGCTACACCTTC,CASSQEAIQGASGYTF
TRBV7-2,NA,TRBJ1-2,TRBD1,TGTGCCAGCCGCGGGACAGCAAAAAACTATGGCTACACCTTC,CASRGTAKNYGYTF
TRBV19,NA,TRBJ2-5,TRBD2,TGTGCCAGTAGTATCGGGGCGGGAGATTCGGAGACCCAGTACTTC,CASSIGAGDSETQYF
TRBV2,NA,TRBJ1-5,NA,TGTGCCAGCAGTAGCGGGACGGGGAATCAGCCCCAGCATTTT,CASSSGTGNQPQHF
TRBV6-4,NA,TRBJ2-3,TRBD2,TGTGCCAGCAGTGCCACCGGGACTAGCGGGAGAAATACGCAGTATTTT,CASSATGTSGRNTQYF
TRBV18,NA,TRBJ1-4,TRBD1,TGTGCCAGCTCACCCCGGGACAGGGTGACCCCCGGCGCTGAAAAACTGTTTTTT,CASSPRDRVTPGAEKLFF
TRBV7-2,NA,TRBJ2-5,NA,TGTGCCAGCAGCTTAGTGGAGCCTGCGACCCAGTACTTC,CASSLVEPATQYF
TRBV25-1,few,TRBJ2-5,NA,TGTGCCAGCAAGAGGGGAGGGGGTATATCCCAAGAGACCCAGTACTTC,CASKRGGGISQETQYF
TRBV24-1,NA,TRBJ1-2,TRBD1,TGTGCCACCAGTGATCCTACACAGGGGGAAGGCTACACCTTC,CATSDPTQGEGYTF
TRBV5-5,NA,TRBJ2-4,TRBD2,TGTGCCAGCAGCACCCTAGCGGGAGATGTCCAAAACATTCAGTACTTC,CASSTLAGDVQNIQYF
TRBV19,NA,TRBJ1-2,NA,TGTGCCAGTAGTATACAGGCAGGCGGGACCTATGGCTACACCTTC,CASSIQAGGTYGYTF
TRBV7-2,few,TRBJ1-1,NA,TGTGCCAGCAGCTTACAATCGCGGTTCACTGAAGCTTTCTTT,CASSLQSRFTEAFF
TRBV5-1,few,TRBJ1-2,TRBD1,TGCGCCAGCAGCCCGGAGGGACAGGACTATGGCTACACCTTC,CASSPEGQDYGYTF
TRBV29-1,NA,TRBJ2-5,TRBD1,TGCAGCGTTGGAGTAACAGGGGGGGAGACCCAGTACTTC,CSVGVTGGETQYF
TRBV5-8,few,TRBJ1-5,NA,TGTGCCAGCAGCGTCGGGGAATCCAATCAGCCCCAGCATTTT,CASSVGESNQPQHF
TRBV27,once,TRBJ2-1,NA,TGTGCCAGCAGTACTCAGGGCTCCTACAATGAGCAGTTCTTC,CASSTQGSYNEQFF
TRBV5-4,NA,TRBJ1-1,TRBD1,TGTGCCAGCAGCTCGCCGGGACAGCCAAACACTGAAGCTTTCTTT,CASSSPGQPNTEAFF
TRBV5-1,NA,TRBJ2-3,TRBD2,TGCGCCAGCAGCTGGCGAGGGACTAGCGGGAGGCAGAGCACAGATACGCAGTATTTT,CASSWRGTSGRQSTDTQYF
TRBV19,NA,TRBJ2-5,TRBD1,TGTGCCAGTCGACAGGGGGGAAGGTCGGAGACCCAGTACTTC,CASRQGGRSETQYF
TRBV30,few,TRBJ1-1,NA,TGTGCCTGGAGTGTAGGGGGACACACGAACACTGAAGCTTTCTTT,CAWSVGGHTNTEAFF
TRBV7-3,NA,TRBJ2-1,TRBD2,TGTGCCAGCAGCTTCTTGACTAGCGGCTCCTACAATGAGCAGTTCTTC,CASSFLTSGSYNEQFF